Listed below are T cell receptor beta chains from one sample, sequenced in a study of blood T cell repertoires in COVID-19. The table came from immunoSEQ multiplex PCR; TCRdb's copy has only in-frame clones and leaves some out. The sample records about 250,000 clones, approximately 86% being singletons. Sequences were obtained from peripheral blood. The source is a woman aged 55-69 years with active or convalescent COVID-19. The CDR3 runs from the conserved cysteine through the conserved F or W. The order of the fields is D gene, V gene, J gene, clone size, CDR3 DNA, CDR3 protein. D genes are given only for firm matches. Some rows mark clone size as missing; the rest say once, few, many or name a class of expanded clone.

.,TRBV15,TRBJ1-1,.,TGTGCCACCAGCAGATTGGGAGGGGACACTGAAGCTTTCTTT,CATSRLGGDTEAFF
TRBD1,TRBV5-1,TRBJ1-1,once,TGCGCCAGCAGCCGGGACAGGGGGATAGCCGACACTGAAGCTTTCTTT,CASSRDRGIADTEAFF
.,TRBV2,TRBJ1-6,few,TGTGCCAGCAGTGTACAGGGCAGCTCCTATAATTCACCCCTCCACTTT,CASSVQGSSYNSPLHF
TRBD2,TRBV6-1,TRBJ2-2,.,TGTGCCAGCAGTGATCCTAGCGGGGGCCTGAACACCGGGGAGCTGTTTTTT,CASSDPSGGLNTGELFF
TRBD2,TRBV5-1,TRBJ2-5,.,TGCGCCAGCAGCTTGCTTCCCCTAGCGGGGGGGCCGTCCCAGACCCAGTACTTC,CASSLLPLAGGPSQTQYF
TRBD1,TRBV19,TRBJ1-1,.,TGTGCCAGTAGTCCACATACAGGGGGGAGCACTGAAGCTTTCTTT,CASSPHTGGSTEAFF
TRBD1,TRBV2,TRBJ1-5,.,TGTGCCAGCAGTCGGACAGGAGGAAGCCGTCAGCCCCAGCATTTT,CASSRTGGSRQPQHF
TRBD2,TRBV7-9,TRBJ2-1,.,TGTGCCAGCAGCTCGAGCGGGAGAGGGTCGGGGAATGAGCAGTTCTTC,CASSSSGRGSGNEQFF
.,TRBV19,TRBJ2-7,.,TGTGCCAGTAGATCCCTTGTGGCCTCCTACGAGCAGTACTTC,CASRSLVASYEQYF
.,TRBV7-2,TRBJ1-2,.,TGTGCCAGCAGCTTACGGCAGGGAAACTATGGCTACACCTTC,CASSLRQGNYGYTF
.,TRBV11-2,TRBJ2-1,.,TGTGCCAGCAGCCGGGACTTCCTATACAATGAGCAGTTCTTC,CASSRDFLYNEQFF
TRBD2,TRBV5-1,TRBJ2-1,.,TGCGCCAGCGGGGCTGGCGGGGGGGGCTCCTACAATGAGCAGTTCTTC,CASGAGGGGSYNEQFF
TRBD1,TRBV24-1,TRBJ1-5,.,TGTGCCACCAGTGAAGGGACAGGGACTCAGCCCCAGCATTTT,CATSEGTGTQPQHF
.,TRBV6-5,TRBJ2-7,.,TGTGCCAGCAGTTACTCGGTAATAGTCTCCTACGAGCAGTACTTC,CASSYSVIVSYEQYF
.,TRBV9,TRBJ2-1,.,TGTGCCAGCAGCGTAGGGGGGGAAGGAGTGTCGGACAATGAGCAGTTCTTC,CASSVGGEGVSDNEQFF
.,TRBV19,TRBJ2-2,.,TGTGCCAGTAGTATAGCCGAGGGAGGAAGGAGCGGGGAGCTGTTTTTT,CASSIAEGGRSGELFF
TRBD1,TRBV30,TRBJ2-1,.,TGTGCCACAGGACAGGGATACAATGAGCAGTTCTTC,CATGQGYNEQFF
TRBD1,TRBV9,TRBJ1-1,.,TGTGCCAGCGGTAAGGGGACAGCGAACACTGAAGCTTTCTTT,CASGKGTANTEAFF
.,TRBV27,TRBJ1-6,.,TGTGCCAGCACCCCACTCTCCCCATCAAATTCACCCCTCCACTTT,CASTPLSPSNSPLHF
TRBD2,TRBV5-1,TRBJ2-3,.,TGCGCCAGCAGCTTGGGTAGCGGGGAGGTAGATACGCAGTATTTT,CASSLGSGEVDTQYF
.,TRBV30,TRBJ1-1,few,TGTGCCTGGATAAGCAGTTGGCGGCCTGAAGCTTTCTTT,CAWISSWRPEAFF
TRBD1,TRBV28,TRBJ2-5,.,TGTGCCAGCAAACAGGGGGGAGAGACCCAGTACTTC,CASKQGGETQYF
.,TRBV7-9,TRBJ2-1,.,TGTGCCAGCAGCTTAAGGGGGAATGAGCAGTTCTTC,CASSLRGNEQFF
TRBD2,TRBV9,TRBJ2-7,.,TGTGCCAGCAGCGTAGAGCTAGCGGGACGCTACGAGCAGTACTTC,CASSVELAGRYEQYF
TRBD2,TRBV5-1,TRBJ2-7,.,TGCGCCAGCAGCGCCCTGGCGCTACTAGCGGGTTCCAGGACCAGCTACGAGCAGTACTTC,CASSALALLAGSRTSYEQYF
.,TRBV5-1,TRBJ2-5,.,TGCGCCAGCAGCCCGGGACTCTCCTGGTGGGAGACCCAGTACTTC,CASSPGLSWWETQYF
.,TRBV7-8,TRBJ2-5,once,TGTGCCAGCAGCCCTGTCAGCGGCCAAGAGACCCAGTACTTC,CASSPVSGQETQYF
.,TRBV11-3,TRBJ1-1,once,TGTGCCAGCAGCTTTGGGGGGGTGGGTGAAGCTTTCTTT,CASSFGGVGEAFF
.,TRBV6-1,TRBJ1-1,.,TGTGCCAGCAGTGAAGGCGGATCTTTAGCGGCTTTCTTT,CASSEGGSLAAFF
TRBD1,TRBV4-1,TRBJ1-1,.,TGCGCCAGCAGTCGGGCCGGGACAGGGAGGGAGTACACTGAAGCTTTCTTT,CASSRAGTGREYTEAFF
TRBD2,TRBV11-2,TRBJ2-1,.,TGTGCCAGCAGCTGGACTGGGGACTATTCGAACAATGAGCAGTTCTTC,CASSWTGDYSNNEQFF
.,TRBV3-1/TRBV3-2,TRBJ1-2,few,TGTGCCAGCAGCTCCGGGAGCCATGGCTACACCTTC,CASSSGSHGYTF
TRBD1,TRBV28,TRBJ1-4,.,TGTGCCAGCCGCGACAGGGGGTCGGTTGAAAAACTGTTTTTT,CASRDRGSVEKLFF
TRBD1,TRBV9,TRBJ1-1,.,TGTGCCAGCAGCGCCGAGAGGGGGGTACCCGGGACAGGGTTCGAGACTGAAGCTTTCTTT,CASSAERGVPGTGFETEAFF
.,TRBV19,TRBJ2-1,.,TGTGCCAGTACCGTGGGTAGCGGACCCCTCCTAGTTGACAATGAGCAGTTCTTC,CASTVGSGPLLVDNEQFF
TRBD1,TRBV5-1,TRBJ2-1,.,TGCGCCAGCAGCTTCACAGGGGGATCCTACAATGAGCAGTTCTTC,CASSFTGGSYNEQFF
.,TRBV6-6,TRBJ2-5,.,TGTGCCAGCAGTTACCGGCAAGAGACCCAGTACTTC,CASSYRQETQYF
.,TRBV7-8,TRBJ2-1,.,TGTGCCAGCAGCTCCTATAGCGGAAGCTCCTACAATGAGCAGTTCTTC,CASSSYSGSSYNEQFF
TRBD1,TRBV29-1,TRBJ2-7,.,TGCAGCATCGGACAGGGGGCGCAAATCGAGCAGTACTTC,CSIGQGAQIEQYF
TRBD2,TRBV7-6,TRBJ2-1,.,TGTGCCAGCAGCTTAAGGATTGGGGTCCGGAGCGGGAGAGGGTCCGATGAGCAGTTCTTC,CASSLRIGVRSGRGSDEQFF
.,TRBV7-2,TRBJ2-2,few,TGTGCCAGCAGCCCTAGCCCAATTTCCACCGGGGAGCTGTTTTTT,CASSPSPISTGELFF
.,TRBV5-8,TRBJ1-5,.,TGTGCCAGCAGCTTGGCAATTAATCAGCCCCAGCATTTT,CASSLAINQPQHF
TRBD1,TRBV20-1,TRBJ1-5,.,TGCAGTGCTAGTCGCCGGATAACAGGGGGTGAGAGCAATCAGCCCCAGCATTTT,CSASRRITGGESNQPQHF
.,TRBV19,TRBJ2-1,once,TGTGCCAGTAGTCTAAGGACAGATTACTACAATGAGCAGTTCTTC,CASSLRTDYYNEQFF
.,TRBV2,TRBJ2-2,.,TGTGCCAGCAGTGAAGCCCCTCCGAGGAGGGAAGGGAAGACCGGGGAGCTGTTTTTT,CASSEAPPRREGKTGELFF
TRBD1,TRBV7-9,TRBJ1-3,.,TGTGCCAGCAGCCAACTGGGACAGGGGGGGAGAAACACCATATATTTT,CASSQLGQGGRNTIYF
.,TRBV1,TRBJ2-1,.,TGCACCAGCAGCCTGGACAGGGAAAACTACAATGAGCAGTTCTTC,CTSSLDRENYNEQFF
TRBD1,TRBV5-6,TRBJ2-5,.,TGTGCCAGCAGCGGGACCGGGACAGAGGAGACCCAGTACTTC,CASSGTGTEETQYF
.,TRBV10-2,TRBJ2-1,.,TGCGCCAGCAGCCTACTGGGTAGCGGATACAATGAGCAGTTCTTC,CASSLLGSGYNEQFF
TRBD1,TRBV30,TRBJ1-6,.,TGTGCCTGGTCAGGGGGTCGTTATAATTCACCCCTCCACTTT,CAWSGGRYNSPLHF
TRBD2,TRBV4-2,TRBJ2-3,.,TGTGCCAGCAGCCCGGGGGGGTCAGTCACAGATACGCAGTATTTT,CASSPGGSVTDTQYF
.,TRBV19,TRBJ1-2,.,TGTGCCAGTAGTCGCCCGCAGACAGGCTTATATGGCTACACCTTC,CASSRPQTGLYGYTF
TRBD2,TRBV11-3,TRBJ2-1,.,TGTGCCAGCAGCTTACTAAAGCGGGAGGGGAGTGAGCAGTTCTTC,CASSLLKREGSEQFF
.,TRBV9,TRBJ1-2,.,TGTGCCAGCAGCGCCGACCAGGGAAATGGCTACACCTTC,CASSADQGNGYTF
TRBD2,TRBV19,TRBJ2-7,.,TGTGCCAGTAGTCCGGCCCTAGCGGGAGGATTTGAGCAGTACTTC,CASSPALAGGFEQYF
TRBD1,TRBV29-1,TRBJ1-1,.,TGCAGCGTGGCCTACAGGGGGCTTAGGAACACTGAAGCTTTCTTT,CSVAYRGLRNTEAFF
TRBD1,TRBV3-1/TRBV3-2,TRBJ1-6,.,TGTGCCAGCAGCCTAAAACAGGGGGTATCTAATTCACCCCTCCACTTT,CASSLKQGVSNSPLHF
TRBD1,TRBV30,TRBJ1-6,.,TGTGCCTGGAGGGCACCGGACAGGGATAATTCACCCCTCCACTTT,CAWRAPDRDNSPLHF
TRBD1,TRBV6-5,TRBJ2-7,.,TGTGCCAGCCTTCGACAGGGGGCTTCCGAGCAGTACTTC,CASLRQGASEQYF
.,TRBV10-1,TRBJ1-1,.,TGCGCCAGCGGAGGGCCGACAGCGTCTGAAGCTTTCTTT,CASGGPTASEAFF